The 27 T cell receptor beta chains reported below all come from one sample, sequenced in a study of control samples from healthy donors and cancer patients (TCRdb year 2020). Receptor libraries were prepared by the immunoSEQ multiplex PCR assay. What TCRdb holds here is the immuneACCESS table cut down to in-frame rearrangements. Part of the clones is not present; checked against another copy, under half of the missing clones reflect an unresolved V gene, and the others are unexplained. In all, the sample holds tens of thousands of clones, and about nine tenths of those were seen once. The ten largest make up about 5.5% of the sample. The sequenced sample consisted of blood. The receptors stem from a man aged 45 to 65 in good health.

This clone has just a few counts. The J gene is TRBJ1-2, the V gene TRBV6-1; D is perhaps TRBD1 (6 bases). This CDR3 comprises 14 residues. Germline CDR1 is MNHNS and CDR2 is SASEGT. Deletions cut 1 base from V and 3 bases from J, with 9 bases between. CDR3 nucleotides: TGTGCCAGCAGTGAAGGACGGGGGCACTATGGCTACACCTTC. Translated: CASSEGRGHYGYTF.

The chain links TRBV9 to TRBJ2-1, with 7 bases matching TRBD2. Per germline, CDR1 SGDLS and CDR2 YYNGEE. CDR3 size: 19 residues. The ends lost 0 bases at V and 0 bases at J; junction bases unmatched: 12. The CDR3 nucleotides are TGTGCCAGCAGCGTAGTGGGGGGGGACCTTAAAAGCTCCTACAATGAGCAGTTCTTC. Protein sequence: CASSVVGGDLKSSYNEQFF.

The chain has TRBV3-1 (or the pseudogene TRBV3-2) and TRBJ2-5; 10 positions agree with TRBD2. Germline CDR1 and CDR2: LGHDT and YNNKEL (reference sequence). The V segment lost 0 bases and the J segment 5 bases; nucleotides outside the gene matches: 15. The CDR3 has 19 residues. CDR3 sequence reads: CASSQDQGVAGGTLETQYF. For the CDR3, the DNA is TGTGCCAGCAGCCAAGATCAAGGAGTAGCGGGGGGTACGCTCGAGACCCAGTACTTC.

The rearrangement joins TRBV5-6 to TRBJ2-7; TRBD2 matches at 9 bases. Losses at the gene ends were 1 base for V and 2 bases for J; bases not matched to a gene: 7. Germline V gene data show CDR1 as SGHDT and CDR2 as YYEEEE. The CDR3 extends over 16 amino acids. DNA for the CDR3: TGTGCCAGCAGCTTGAGGTCCCGCGGGGGGGCCTACGAGCAGTACTTC. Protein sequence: CASSLRSRGGAYEQYF.

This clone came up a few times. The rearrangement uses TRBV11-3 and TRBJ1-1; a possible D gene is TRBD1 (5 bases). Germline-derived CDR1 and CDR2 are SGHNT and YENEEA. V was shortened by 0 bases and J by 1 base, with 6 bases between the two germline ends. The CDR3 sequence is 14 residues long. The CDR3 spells CASSLDGQNTEAFF. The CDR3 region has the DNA TGTGCCAGCAGCTTAGATGGACAGAACACTGAAGCTTTCTTT.

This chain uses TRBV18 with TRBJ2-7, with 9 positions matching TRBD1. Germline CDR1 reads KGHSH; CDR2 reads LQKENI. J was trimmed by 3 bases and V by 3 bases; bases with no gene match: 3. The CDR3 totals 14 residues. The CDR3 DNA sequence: TGTGCCAGCTCACCGGACAGGGGATACTACGAGCAGTACTTC. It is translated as CASSPDRGYYEQYF.

CDR3 amino acids: CASAPRGRTEAFF. The CDR3 DNA reads as TGCGCCAGCGCCCCTCGAGGGAGGACTGAAGCTTTCTTT. The genes are TRBV23-1 and TRBJ1-1; D gene unclear. TRBV23-1 qualifies as an ORF whose function is uncertain. The CDR3 spans 13 residues. V shed 8 bases and J shed 5 bases, with 15 bases lying between them.

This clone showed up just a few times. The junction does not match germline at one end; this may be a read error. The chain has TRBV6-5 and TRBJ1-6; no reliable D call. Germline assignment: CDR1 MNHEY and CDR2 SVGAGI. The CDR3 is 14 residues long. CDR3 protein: CASSAGPYNSPLHF. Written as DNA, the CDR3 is TGTGCCAGCAGCGCTGGACCCTACAATTCACCCCTCCACTTT.

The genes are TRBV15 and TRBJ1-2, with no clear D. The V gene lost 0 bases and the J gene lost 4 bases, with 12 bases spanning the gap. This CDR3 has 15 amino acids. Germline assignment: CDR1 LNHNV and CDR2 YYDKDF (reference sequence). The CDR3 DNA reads TGTGCCACCAGCAGAGATCGTAAGAGCTTCTATGGCTACACCTTC. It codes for CATSRDRKSFYGYTF.

The CDR3 region has the DNA TGTGCCACCAGTGATACCCGCGAGCAGTACTTC. Encoded protein: CATSDTREQYF. This chain uses TRBV24-1 with TRBJ2-7; unclear D gene. CDR3 length equals 11 residues. Germline V lookup: CDR1 KGHDR, CDR2 SFDVKD. Between the trimmed V and J ends, which lost 3 bases and 6 bases, there was a span of 5 bases.

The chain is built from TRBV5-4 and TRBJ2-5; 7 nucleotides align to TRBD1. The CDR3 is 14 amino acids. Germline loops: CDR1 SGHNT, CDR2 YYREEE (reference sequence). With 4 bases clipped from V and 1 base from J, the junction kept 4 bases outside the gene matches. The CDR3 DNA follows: TGTGCCAGCAGCCCGGGACAGATCCAAGAGACCCAGTACTTC. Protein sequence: CASSPGQIQETQYF.

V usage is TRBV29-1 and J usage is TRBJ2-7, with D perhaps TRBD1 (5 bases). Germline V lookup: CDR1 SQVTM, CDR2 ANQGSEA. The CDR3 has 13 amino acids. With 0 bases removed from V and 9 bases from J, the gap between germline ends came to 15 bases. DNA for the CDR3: TGCAGCGTTGAAGATCAGAAGGGGCTAGGGCAGTACTTC. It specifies CSVEDQKGLGQYF.

The CDR3 protein is CASSAVVNYGYTF. The CDR3 coding sequence is TGTGCCAGCAGCGCGGTGGTTAACTATGGCTACACCTTC. The chain is built from TRBV5-6 and TRBJ1-2, with D unresolved. The CDR3 contains 13 residues. CDR1 is SGHDT, CDR2 YYEEEE, per germline. V shed 4 bases and J shed 1 base, with 8 bases lying between them.

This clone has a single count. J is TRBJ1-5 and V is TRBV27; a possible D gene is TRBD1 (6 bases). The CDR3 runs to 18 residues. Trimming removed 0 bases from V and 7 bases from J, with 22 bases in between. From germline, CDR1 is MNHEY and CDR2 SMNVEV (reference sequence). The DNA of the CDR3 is TGTGCCAGCAGTTTATCAGACCCAGGGGCCGGGGATTGGCAGCCCCAGCATTTT. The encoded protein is CASSLSDPGAGDWQPQHF.

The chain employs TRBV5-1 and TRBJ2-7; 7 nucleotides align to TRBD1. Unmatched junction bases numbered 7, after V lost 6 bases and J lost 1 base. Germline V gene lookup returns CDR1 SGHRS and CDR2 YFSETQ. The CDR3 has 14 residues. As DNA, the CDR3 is TGCGCCAGCAAGGGACAGCCGACTTCCTACGAGCAGTACTTC. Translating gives CASKGQPTSYEQYF.

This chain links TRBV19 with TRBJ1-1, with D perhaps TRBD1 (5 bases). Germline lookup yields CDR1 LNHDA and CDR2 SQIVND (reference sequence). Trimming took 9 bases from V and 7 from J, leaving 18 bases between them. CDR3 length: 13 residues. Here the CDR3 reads CASKDIGQGEAFF. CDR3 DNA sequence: TGTGCCAGCAAGGACATCGGGCAGGGTGAAGCTTTCTTT.

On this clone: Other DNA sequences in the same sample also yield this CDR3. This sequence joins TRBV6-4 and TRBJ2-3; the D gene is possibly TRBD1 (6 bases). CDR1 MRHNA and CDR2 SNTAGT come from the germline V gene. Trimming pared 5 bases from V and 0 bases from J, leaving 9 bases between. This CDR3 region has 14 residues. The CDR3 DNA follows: TGTGCCAGCAGTCAACAGGGTAGCACAGATACGCAGTATTTT. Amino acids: CASSQQGSTDTQYF.

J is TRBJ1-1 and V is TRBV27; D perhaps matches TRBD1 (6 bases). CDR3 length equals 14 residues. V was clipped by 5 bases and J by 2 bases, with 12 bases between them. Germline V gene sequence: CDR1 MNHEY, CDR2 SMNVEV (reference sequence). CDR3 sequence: CASSRGTFNTEAFF. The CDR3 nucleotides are TGTGCCAGCAGTCGAGGGACATTCAACACTGAAGCTTTCTTT.

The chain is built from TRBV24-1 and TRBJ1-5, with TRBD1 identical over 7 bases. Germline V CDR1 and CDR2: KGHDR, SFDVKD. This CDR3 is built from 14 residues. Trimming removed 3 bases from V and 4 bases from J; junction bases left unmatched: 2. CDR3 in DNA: TGTGCCACCAGTGATGTGGACAGGAATCAGCCCCAGCATTTT. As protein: CATSDVDRNQPQHF.

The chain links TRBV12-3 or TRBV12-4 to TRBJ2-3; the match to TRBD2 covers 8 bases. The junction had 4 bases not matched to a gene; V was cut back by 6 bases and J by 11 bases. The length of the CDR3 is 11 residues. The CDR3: CASSPGGVQYF. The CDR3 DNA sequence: TGTGCCAGCAGCCCGGGGGGGGTGCAGTATTTT.

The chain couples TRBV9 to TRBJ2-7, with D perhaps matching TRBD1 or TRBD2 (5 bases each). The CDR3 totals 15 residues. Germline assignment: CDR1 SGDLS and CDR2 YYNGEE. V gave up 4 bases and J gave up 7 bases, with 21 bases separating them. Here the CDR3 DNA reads TGTGCCAGCAGCCCCGTAGAACACACCGAGGGGGAGCAGTACTTC. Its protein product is CASSPVEHTEGEQYF.

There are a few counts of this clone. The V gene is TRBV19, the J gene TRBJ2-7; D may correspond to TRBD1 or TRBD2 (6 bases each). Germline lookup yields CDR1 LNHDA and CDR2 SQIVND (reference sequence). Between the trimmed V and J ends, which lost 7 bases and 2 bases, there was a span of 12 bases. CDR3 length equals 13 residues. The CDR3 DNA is TGTGCCAGTACCGGGGGCGTACCCTACGAGCAGTACTTC. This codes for CASTGGVPYEQYF.

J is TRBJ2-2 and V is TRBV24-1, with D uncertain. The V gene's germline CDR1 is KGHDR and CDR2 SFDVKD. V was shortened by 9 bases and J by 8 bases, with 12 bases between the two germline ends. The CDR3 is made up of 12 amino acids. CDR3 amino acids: CATSMGLGELFF. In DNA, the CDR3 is TGTGCCACCTCGATGGGGTTGGGGGAGCTGTTTTTT.

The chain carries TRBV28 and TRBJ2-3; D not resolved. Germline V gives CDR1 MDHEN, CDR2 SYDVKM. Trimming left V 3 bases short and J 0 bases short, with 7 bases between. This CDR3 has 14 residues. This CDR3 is CASSFGRSTDTQYF. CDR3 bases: TGTGCCAGCAGTTTCGGGCGGAGCACAGATACGCAGTATTTT.

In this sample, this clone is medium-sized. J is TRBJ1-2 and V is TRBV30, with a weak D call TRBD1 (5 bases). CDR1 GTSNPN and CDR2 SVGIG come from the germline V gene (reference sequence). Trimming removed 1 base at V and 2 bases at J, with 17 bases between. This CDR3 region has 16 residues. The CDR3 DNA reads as TGTGCCTGGAGTGACCCCGTGTGGGGGACGAACTATGGCTACACCTTC. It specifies CAWSDPVWGTNYGYTF.

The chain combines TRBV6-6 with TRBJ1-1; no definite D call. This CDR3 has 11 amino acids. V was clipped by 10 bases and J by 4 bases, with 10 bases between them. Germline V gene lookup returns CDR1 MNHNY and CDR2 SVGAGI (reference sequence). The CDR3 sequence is CATLMGTEAFF. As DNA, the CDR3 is TGTGCCACCCTGATGGGCACTGAAGCTTTCTTT.

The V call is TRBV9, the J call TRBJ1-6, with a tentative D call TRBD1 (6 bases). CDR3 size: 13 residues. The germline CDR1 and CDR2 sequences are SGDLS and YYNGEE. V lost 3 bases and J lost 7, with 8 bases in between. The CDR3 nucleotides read TGTGCCAGCAGCGAGACAGGCAATTCACCCCTCCACTTT. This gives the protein CASSETGNSPLHF.